This T cell receptor (beta chain) was recorded in a study of cytomegalovirus exposure and HLA in healthy donors. General observations from the study: The CMV antigen specificity of three CMV-associated chains was confirmed through in vitro analysis. A later analysis appeared to link common viral pathogens to several of the most significant clusters.

The PCR used 60 Vbeta and 13 Jbeta primers. Libraries were prepared by immunoSEQ multiplex PCR; TCRdb keeps only in-frame clonotypes and omits some of them. The table includes around 150,000 clones, roughly 79% detected once. A word on this clone: The target antigen is unknown.

There are 14 residues in the CDR3. V was clipped by 0 bases and J by 5 bases, with 11 bases between them. Germline V lookup: CDR1 SGHNT, CDR2 YYREEE (reference sequence). This chain links TRBV5-4 with TRBJ1-2, with D possibly TRBD1 on 5 matching bases. This receptor was obtained from a woman under 40 in good health and CMV-seronegative. The sample consisted of PBMCs. CDR3 protein: CASSLVGGTYGYTF. CDR3 bases: TGTGCCAGCAGCTTGGTGGGAGGGACTTATGGCTACACCTTC.